Presented here are 21 T cell receptor beta chains from one specimen sequenced in a study of T cells in women clearing cervical HPV infection. TCRdb's table, derived via immunoSEQ multiplex PCR, lists solely in-frame clones and lacks some. The sample's table shows fewer than 35,000 clones. Input material: blood buffy coat. The receptor set was obtained from a woman aged 18 to 75 with a cervical HPV16 infection that either progressed to CIN3+ or cleared (not recorded which).

Regarding this clone: The sequenced fragment ends 3 residues before the CDR3 boundary, so the rest is inferred from the germline J gene. This chain connects TRBV2 to TRBJ2-3, with TRBD2 as a possible D gene (6 bases). The V gene lost 6 bases and the J gene lost 2 bases, with 12 bases spanning the gap. CDR1 SNHLY and CDR2 FYNNEI come from the germline V gene. The CDR3 is 14 residues long. The chain's CDR3 is CASSPGLHTDTQYF. CDR3 DNA, as far as it was read: TGTGCCAGCAGCCCGGGACTCCACACAGATACG.

The CDR3 sequence is CASSPEGAGEKLFF. Incomplete CDR3 DNA: TGTGCCAGCTCCCCGGAAGGGGCAGGTGAAAAA. The gene calls are TRBV10-3 and TRBJ1-4, with D perhaps TRBD1 (5 bases). The read ends 3 residues before the CDR3 terminus; that terminus is restored from the germline J gene. This CDR3 is 14 amino acids long. The ends were cut back, 10 bases at V and 7 bases at J, with 19 bases in the middle. From germline, CDR1 is ENHRY and CDR2 SYGVKD.

With regard to this clone: The sequenced fragment ends 3 residues before the CDR3 boundary, so the rest is inferred from the germline J gene. The gene calls are TRBV5-6 and TRBJ1-6, with 8 bases identical to TRBD1. Trimming took 3 bases from V and 6 from J; bases not matched to a gene: 2. CDR1 and CDR2 from the germline V gene are SGHDT and YYEEEE. The CDR3 length is 14 residues. The DNA read from the CDR3 is TGTGCCAGCAGCTACGGACAGGGTAATTCACCC. Translated: CASSYGQGNSP. In full, the CDR3 is CASSYGQGNSPLHF.

As regards this clone: The CDR3 is cut off 3 residues early in the read; its end comes from the germline J gene. The chain is built from TRBV19 and TRBJ2-7; 8 nucleotides align to TRBD1. Per germline, CDR1 LNHDA and CDR2 SQIVND (reference sequence). There are 13 residues in the CDR3. V was pared by 5 bases and J by 3 bases, with 3 bases of the junction left unmatched. CDR3 region: CASSRGQDYEQYF. CDR3 DNA (partial): TGTGCCAGTAGTCGGGGACAGGACTACGAG.

A note on this clone: Germline is not matched at one junction end, which may reflect a read error. With the read ending 3 residues before the CDR3 end, the germline J gene is used to fill in that end. At the DNA level, this CDR3 is encoded by other sequences in the same sample as well. The chain employs TRBV18 and TRBJ1-3; tentatively, D is TRBD1 (5 bases). The CDR3 sequence is 15 residues long. Germline V gene data show CDR1 as KGHSH and CDR2 as LQKENI. The DNA read from the CDR3 is TGTGCCAGCTCACCTACGGCGGGGACTGGAAACACA. Amino acid sequence: CASSPTAGTGNT. Given in full, the CDR3 is CASSPTAGTGNTIYF. The entire variable domain, with the rest obtained from reference TRBV18 and TRBJ1-3, is as follows: NAGVMQNPRHLVRRRGQEARLRCSPMKGHSHVYWYRQLPEEGLKFMVYLQKENIIDESGMPKERFSAEFPKEGPSILRIQQVVRGDSAAYFCASSPTAGTGNTIYFGEGSWLTVV.

Turning to this clone: The read finishes 3 residues shy of the CDR3 end, and the germline J gene is used to complete it. The chain uses TRBV19 and TRBJ1-4; D is possibly TRBD1 (6 bases). Germline V CDR1 and CDR2: LNHDA, SQIVND (reference sequence). Trimming removed 4 bases from V and 5 bases from J, with 11 bases in between. The CDR3 is 14 residues long. The chain's CDR3 is CASSKTGRNEKLFF. The DNA read from the CDR3 is TGTGCCAGTAGTAAGACAGGCCGAAATGAAAAA.

Details on this clone: With the read ending 3 residues before the CDR3 end, the germline J gene is used to fill in that end. V gene TRBV29-1 combines with J gene TRBJ1-2; 7 bases are a match to TRBD1. The germline V gene has CDR1 SQVTM and CDR2 ANQGSEA. V gave up 7 bases and J gave up 7 bases; unmatched junction bases: 9. This CDR3 spans 12 amino acids. The sequenced part of the CDR3 DNA is TGCAGCGCCACGACAGGGATCCGTGGC. Encoded protein: CSATTGIRG. The complete CDR3 protein is CSATTGIRGYTF.

Regarding this clone: The missing CDR3 end, 3 residues past where the read stops, is filled in from the germline J gene. This chain joins TRBV7-2 and TRBJ1-6; perhaps TRBD1 as D (5 bases). Trimming cost V 5 bases and J 6 bases, with 14 bases left between them. Germline V lookup: CDR1 SGHTA, CDR2 FQGNSA. This CDR3 comprises 15 residues. CDR3 region: CASSLWTLGNSPLHF. The CDR3 bases that were read are TGTGCCAGCAGCCTCTGGACACTTGGTAATTCACCC.

Points on this clone: The CDR3 end is not reached by the read, which stops 3 residues before it; the germline J gene fills it in. The rearrangement uses TRBV11-2 and TRBJ2-2, with D possibly TRBD1 on 5 matching bases. The length of the CDR3 is 12 residues. The germline V gene encodes CDR1 SGHAT and CDR2 FQNNGV. The CDR3 DNA, read in part, is TGTGCCAGCAGGCTAACAGGTTACAAG. Protein sequence: CASRLTGYK. The whole CDR3 reads CASRLTGYKLFF.

Comments on this clone: From the germline J gene comes the end of the CDR3, since the read stops 3 residues before it. The genes are TRBV7-2 and TRBJ1-4, with a possible D match to TRBD1 (5 bases). The germline V gene has CDR1 SGHTA and CDR2 FQGNSA. The CDR3 sequence is 14 residues long. CDR3 DNA (partial): TGTGCCAGCAGCAGGGTCCATGGGGCCAACGTA. Protein sequence: CASSRVHGANV. The entire CDR3 reads CASSRVHGANVLFF.

Notes on this clone: The DNA ends 3 residues before the CDR3 does, and the rest of the CDR3 is filled in from the germline J gene. The chain joins TRBV12-3 or TRBV12-4 to TRBJ2-1; D uncertain. CDR3 length: 12 residues. The V gene lost 5 bases and the J gene lost 4 bases, with 6 bases spanning the gap. The sequenced CDR3 bases are TGTGCCAGCAGTACACAGTACAATGAG. Its translation is CASSTQYNE. The whole CDR3 is CASSTQYNEQFF.

With regard to this clone: The CDR3 extends 3 residues past the end of the read, so its final part is completed from the germline J gene. This chain links TRBV7-2 with TRBJ2-3, with TRBD2 matching 9 bases. The V segment lost 5 bases and the J segment 6 bases; nucleotides outside the gene matches: 6. Germline-derived CDR1 and CDR2 are SGHTA and FQGNSA. This CDR3 spans 14 amino acids. The part of the CDR3 DNA that was read is TGTGCCAGCAGCGCCTCCAGCGGGGGGGATACG. Its translation: CASSASSGGDT. The full-length CDR3 reads as CASSASSGGDTQYF.

Remarks on this clone: The read terminates 3 residues ahead of where the CDR3 ends, so the germline J gene completes it. This chain uses TRBV7-2 with TRBJ1-5, with D perhaps matching TRBD1 (6 bases). Germline V gene sequence: CDR1 SGHTA, CDR2 FQGNSA. This CDR3 comprises 15 residues. Trimming removed 3 bases at V and 2 bases at J, with 11 bases between. The CDR3 here is CASSFGTPGNQPQHF. CDR3 bases read: TGTGCCAGCAGCTTCGGGACACCAGGCAATCAGCCC.

CDR3 loop: CASSLASPQDDTQYF. CDR3 bases read: TGTGCCAGCAGCTTGGCCAGTCCACAGGATGATACG. The chain joins TRBV5-4 to TRBJ2-3; TRBD1 might be the D (5 bases). The missing CDR3 end, 3 residues past where the read stops, is filled in from the germline J gene. Trimming cost V 0 bases and J 6 bases, with 14 bases left between them. CDR1 SGHNT and CDR2 YYREEE come from the germline V gene (reference sequence). This CDR3 is built from 15 residues. Full variable domain (rest looked up from reference TRBV5-4 and TRBJ2-3): ETGVTQSPTHLIKTRGQQVTLRCSSQSGHNTVSWYQQALGQGPQFIFQYYREEENGRGNFPPRFSGLQFPNYSSELNVNALELDDSALYLCASSLASPQDDTQYFGPGTRLTVL.

Regarding this clone: The missing CDR3 end, 3 residues past where the read stops, is filled in from the germline J gene. The chain carries TRBV20-1 and TRBJ1-2, with D perhaps TRBD1 (5 bases). The CDR3 extends over 13 amino acids. Germline CDR1 reads DFQATT; CDR2 reads SNEGSKA (reference sequence). CDR3 region: CSAPTGGLIGYTF. The CDR3 bases that were read are TGCAGTGCCCCGACGGGGGGGTTAATAGGC.

The part of the CDR3 DNA that was read is TGTGCCAGCGTTCCGGGACGGGGGGACTCCTACAATGAC. This translates into CASVPGRGDSYND. The CDR3 as a whole reads CASVPGRGDSYNDYTF. V gene TRBV2 combines with J gene TRBJ1-2, with a weak D call TRBD1 (5 bases). The read terminates 3 residues before the CDR3 end, so the remaining end is supplied by the germline J gene. This CDR3 is built from 16 residues. Germline lookup yields CDR1 SNHLY and CDR2 FYNNEI.

About this clone: The CDR3 goes on 3 residues after the read ends, and that part is filled in from the germline J gene. The chain couples TRBV18 to TRBJ1-2; TRBD1 matches at 7 bases. The CDR3 extends over 15 amino acids. Germline CDR1 and CDR2: KGHSH and LQKENI. Partial CDR3 DNA: TGTGCCAGCTCACCGACCAGGGGGGCGCGGAGAGGC. This sequence encodes CASSPTRGARRG. The full-length CDR3 reads as CASSPTRGARRGYTF.

A word on this clone: The sequence runs out 3 residues before the end of the CDR3; the remainder is reconstructed from the germline J gene. The same CDR3 can be traced to other DNA sequences in this sample. The chain joins TRBV19 to TRBJ1-3; possibly TRBD1 for D (6 bases). This CDR3 spans 14 amino acids. The germline CDR1 and CDR2 sequences are LNHDA and SQIVND (reference sequence). Trimming took 5 bases from V and 3 from J, leaving 11 bases between them. CDR3 loop: CASSLQGFGNTIYF. CDR3 DNA (partial): TGTGCCAGTAGTTTACAGGGCTTTGGAAACACC.

Regarding this clone: The read halts 3 residues ahead of the CDR3 end, with the missing end drawn from the germline J gene. The rearrangement links TRBV6-2 or TRBV6-3 to TRBJ2-3; weak D call: TRBD1 (5 bases). Germline V gives CDR1 MNHEY, CDR2 SVGEGT. This CDR3 is built from 17 residues. The covered CDR3 bases are TGTGCCAGCAGACCAGTAAGGGGCTCGGGTAGGCAAGAGACG. Amino acid sequence: CASRPVRGSGRQET. In full, the CDR3 reads CASRPVRGSGRQETQYF.

Note on this clone: The read ends 3 residues before the CDR3 terminus; that terminus is restored from the germline J gene. The chain joins TRBV6-2 or TRBV6-3 to TRBJ1-6; TRBD1 might be the D (6 bases). Trimming removed 7 bases at V and 0 bases at J, with 10 bases between. The CDR3 sequence is 15 residues long. CDR1 is MNHEY and CDR2 is SVGEGT in the germline V gene. Partial CDR3 DNA: TGTGCCAGCAAACAGGGAAGCTCCTATAATTCACCC. Its protein is CASKQGSSYNSP. The entire CDR3 is CASKQGSSYNSPLHF.

Details on this clone: The read terminates 3 residues before the CDR3 end, so the remaining end is supplied by the germline J gene. This chain uses TRBV6-1 with TRBJ2-1, with 9 bases identical to TRBD2. V lost 2 bases to trimming and J lost 9 bases; unmatched junction nucleotides: 11. CDR1 is MNHNS, CDR2 SASEGT, per germline. The CDR3 runs 16 residues. CDR3 sequence: CASSEPRLAAAIEQFF. The sequenced part of the CDR3 DNA is TGTGCCAGCAGTGAACCGAGACTAGCGGCTGCTATTGAG.